Listed below are T cell receptor beta chains from one sample, sequenced in a study of blood T cell repertoires in COVID-19. Assay: immunoSEQ multiplex PCR; the TCRdb copy retains only in-frame clones and omits some. Among approximately 250,000 clones, 75% to 85% were seen once, and the ten largest hold roughly 5%. Source material: peripheral blood. These receptors all come from a human donor in a cohort sampled during active COVID-19. CDR3s include the opening cysteine and the closing phenylalanine or tryptophan. A D gene is named only where the DNA matches it firmly. The listing skips clone size in some rows; elsewhere it reads once, few, many or a size class.

D gene: TRBD1; clone size: once; V gene: TRBV6-2/TRBV6-3; J gene: TRBJ2-7; CDR3 protein: CASSFGTGLDEQYF; CDR3 DNA: TGTGCCAGCAGTTTTGGGACAGGTCTGGACGAGCAGTACTTC
D gene: -; clone size: many; V gene: TRBV6-5; J gene: TRBJ1-6; CDR3 protein: CASSYRESPLHF; CDR3 DNA: TGTGCCAGCAGTTACAGAGAATCACCCCTCCACTTT
D gene: TRBD1; clone size: -; V gene: TRBV2; J gene: TRBJ1-4; CDR3 protein: CASTNRQGWEKLFF; CDR3 DNA: TGTGCCAGCACCAATAGACAGGGGTGGGAAAAACTGTTTTTT
D gene: -; clone size: -; V gene: TRBV5-5; J gene: TRBJ1-3; CDR3 protein: CASIVGAVGNTIYF; CDR3 DNA: TGTGCCAGCATCGTAGGTGCGGTTGGAAACACCATATATTTT
D gene: TRBD1; clone size: -; V gene: TRBV5-1; J gene: TRBJ1-4; CDR3 protein: CASSRTGATNEKLFF; CDR3 DNA: TGCGCCAGCAGCAGGACAGGGGCAACTAATGAAAAACTGTTTTTT
D gene: TRBD1; clone size: -; V gene: TRBV6-4; J gene: TRBJ1-3; CDR3 protein: CASSDFNYRGVSGNTIYF; CDR3 DNA: TGTGCCAGCAGTGACTTTAATTACAGGGGTGTCTCTGGAAACACCATATATTTT
D gene: -; clone size: once; V gene: TRBV28; J gene: TRBJ2-7; CDR3 protein: CASSLDGYEQYF; CDR3 DNA: TGTGCCAGCAGTTTAGACGGGTACGAGCAGTACTTC
D gene: TRBD2; clone size: -; V gene: TRBV3-1/TRBV3-2; J gene: TRBJ2-1; CDR3 protein: CASSHPSGRVNEQFF; CDR3 DNA: TGTGCCAGCAGCCACCCTAGCGGGAGGGTCAATGAGCAGTTCTTC
D gene: TRBD1; clone size: once; V gene: TRBV5-8; J gene: TRBJ2-7; CDR3 protein: CASSSLRRGPPYEQYF; CDR3 DNA: TGTGCCAGCAGCTCCCTCCGCAGGGGGCCCCCCTACGAGCAGTACTTC
D gene: -; clone size: -; V gene: TRBV6-5; J gene: TRBJ2-3; CDR3 protein: CASTAGGDTDTQYF; CDR3 DNA: TGTGCCAGCACCGCCGGCGGGGACACAGATACGCAGTATTTT
D gene: -; clone size: few; V gene: TRBV5-1; J gene: TRBJ2-3; CDR3 protein: CASSFHSGDSDTQYF; CDR3 DNA: TGCGCCAGCAGCTTCCATTCCGGGGATTCAGATACGCAGTATTTT
D gene: TRBD1; clone size: -; V gene: TRBV5-6; J gene: TRBJ2-5; CDR3 protein: CASSLVMGTGRQETQYF; CDR3 DNA: TGTGCCAGCAGCTTGGTGATGGGGACAGGGCGGCAAGAGACCCAGTACTTC
D gene: -; clone size: few; V gene: TRBV7-6; J gene: TRBJ1-4; CDR3 protein: CASSLVSGKLFF; CDR3 DNA: TGTGCCAGCAGCTTAGTTAGCGGGAAACTGTTTTTT
D gene: -; clone size: once; V gene: TRBV18; J gene: TRBJ1-1; CDR3 protein: CASSPGTGRNTEAFF; CDR3 DNA: TGTGCCAGCTCACCAGGAACAGGGAGGAACACTGAAGCTTTCTTT
D gene: -; clone size: -; V gene: TRBV4-2; J gene: TRBJ1-6; CDR3 protein: CASSPEGGQNSPLHF; CDR3 DNA: TGTGCCAGCAGCCCAGAGGGGGGGCAAAATTCACCCCTCCACTTT
D gene: TRBD1; clone size: -; V gene: TRBV12-5; J gene: TRBJ2-5; CDR3 protein: CASGLVRTGSQETQYF; CDR3 DNA: TGTGCTAGTGGTTTGGTGCGGACAGGTAGCCAAGAGACCCAGTACTTC
D gene: -; clone size: few; V gene: TRBV20-1; J gene: TRBJ1-1; CDR3 protein: CSAQQTPQAFF; CDR3 DNA: TGCAGTGCCCAGCAGACTCCCCAGGCTTTCTTT
D gene: TRBD2; clone size: -; V gene: TRBV4-2; J gene: TRBJ2-2; CDR3 protein: CASSQEASGVSGGELFF; CDR3 DNA: TGTGCCAGCAGCCAAGAGGCTAGCGGGGTATCTGGCGGGGAGCTGTTTTTT
D gene: -; clone size: -; V gene: TRBV5-6; J gene: TRBJ2-5; CDR3 protein: CASSFGHGETQYF; CDR3 DNA: TGTGCCAGCAGCTTCGGACACGGGGAGACCCAGTACTTC
D gene: TRBD1; clone size: -; V gene: TRBV5-1; J gene: TRBJ1-1; CDR3 protein: CASSWPPGQGVTEAFF; CDR3 DNA: TGCGCCAGCAGCTGGCCCCCAGGACAGGGCGTCACTGAAGCTTTCTTT
D gene: TRBD1; clone size: -; V gene: TRBV3-1/TRBV3-2; J gene: TRBJ2-2; CDR3 protein: CASSLGTGGTGELFF; CDR3 DNA: TGTGCCAGCAGCCTCGGGACAGGAGGCACCGGGGAGCTGTTTTTT
D gene: -; clone size: -; V gene: TRBV7-9; J gene: TRBJ2-3; CDR3 protein: CASRITKRDSQGDTQYF; CDR3 DNA: TGTGCCAGCAGGATAACAAAACGGGACTCCCAAGGAGATACGCAGTATTTT
D gene: TRBD1; clone size: -; V gene: TRBV2; J gene: TRBJ1-5; CDR3 protein: CASSPTLGQGGQPQHF; CDR3 DNA: TGTGCCAGCAGTCCTACGCTCGGACAGGGGGGACAGCCCCAGCATTTT
D gene: -; clone size: -; V gene: TRBV27; J gene: TRBJ1-6; CDR3 protein: CASTRQAHNSPLHF; CDR3 DNA: TGTGCCAGCACTAGACAGGCCCACAATTCACCCCTCCACTTT
D gene: TRBD1; clone size: -; V gene: TRBV2; J gene: TRBJ2-1; CDR3 protein: CASSEEGGGNYNEQFF; CDR3 DNA: TGTGCCAGCAGTGAAGAAGGGGGCGGAAACTACAATGAGCAGTTCTTC
D gene: -; clone size: -; V gene: TRBV7-9; J gene: TRBJ1-6; CDR3 protein: CASSLASGAGNSPLHF; CDR3 DNA: TGTGCCAGCAGCTTAGCTAGCGGGGCGGGTAATTCACCCCTCCACTTT
D gene: -; clone size: -; V gene: TRBV6-5; J gene: TRBJ1-5; CDR3 protein: CASKRGITQPQHF; CDR3 DNA: TGTGCCAGCAAGAGAGGAATAACACAGCCCCAGCATTTT
D gene: -; clone size: -; V gene: TRBV2; J gene: TRBJ1-2; CDR3 protein: CASSLNYGYTF; CDR3 DNA: TGTGCCAGCAGCCTCAACTATGGCTACACCTTC
D gene: -; clone size: few; V gene: TRBV6-5; J gene: TRBJ1-1; CDR3 protein: CASSYLLQRGNTEAFF; CDR3 DNA: TGTGCCAGCAGTTATCTCCTCCAAAGGGGTAACACTGAAGCTTTCTTT
D gene: TRBD1; clone size: -; V gene: TRBV3-1/TRBV3-2; J gene: TRBJ1-1; CDR3 protein: CASSQQGANTEAFF; CDR3 DNA: TGTGCCAGCAGCCAGCAGGGGGCGAACACTGAAGCTTTCTTT
D gene: TRBD1; clone size: -; V gene: TRBV7-8; J gene: TRBJ1-5; CDR3 protein: CASSLDRAGQPQHF; CDR3 DNA: TGTGCCAGCAGTCTGGACAGGGCTGGACAGCCCCAGCATTTT